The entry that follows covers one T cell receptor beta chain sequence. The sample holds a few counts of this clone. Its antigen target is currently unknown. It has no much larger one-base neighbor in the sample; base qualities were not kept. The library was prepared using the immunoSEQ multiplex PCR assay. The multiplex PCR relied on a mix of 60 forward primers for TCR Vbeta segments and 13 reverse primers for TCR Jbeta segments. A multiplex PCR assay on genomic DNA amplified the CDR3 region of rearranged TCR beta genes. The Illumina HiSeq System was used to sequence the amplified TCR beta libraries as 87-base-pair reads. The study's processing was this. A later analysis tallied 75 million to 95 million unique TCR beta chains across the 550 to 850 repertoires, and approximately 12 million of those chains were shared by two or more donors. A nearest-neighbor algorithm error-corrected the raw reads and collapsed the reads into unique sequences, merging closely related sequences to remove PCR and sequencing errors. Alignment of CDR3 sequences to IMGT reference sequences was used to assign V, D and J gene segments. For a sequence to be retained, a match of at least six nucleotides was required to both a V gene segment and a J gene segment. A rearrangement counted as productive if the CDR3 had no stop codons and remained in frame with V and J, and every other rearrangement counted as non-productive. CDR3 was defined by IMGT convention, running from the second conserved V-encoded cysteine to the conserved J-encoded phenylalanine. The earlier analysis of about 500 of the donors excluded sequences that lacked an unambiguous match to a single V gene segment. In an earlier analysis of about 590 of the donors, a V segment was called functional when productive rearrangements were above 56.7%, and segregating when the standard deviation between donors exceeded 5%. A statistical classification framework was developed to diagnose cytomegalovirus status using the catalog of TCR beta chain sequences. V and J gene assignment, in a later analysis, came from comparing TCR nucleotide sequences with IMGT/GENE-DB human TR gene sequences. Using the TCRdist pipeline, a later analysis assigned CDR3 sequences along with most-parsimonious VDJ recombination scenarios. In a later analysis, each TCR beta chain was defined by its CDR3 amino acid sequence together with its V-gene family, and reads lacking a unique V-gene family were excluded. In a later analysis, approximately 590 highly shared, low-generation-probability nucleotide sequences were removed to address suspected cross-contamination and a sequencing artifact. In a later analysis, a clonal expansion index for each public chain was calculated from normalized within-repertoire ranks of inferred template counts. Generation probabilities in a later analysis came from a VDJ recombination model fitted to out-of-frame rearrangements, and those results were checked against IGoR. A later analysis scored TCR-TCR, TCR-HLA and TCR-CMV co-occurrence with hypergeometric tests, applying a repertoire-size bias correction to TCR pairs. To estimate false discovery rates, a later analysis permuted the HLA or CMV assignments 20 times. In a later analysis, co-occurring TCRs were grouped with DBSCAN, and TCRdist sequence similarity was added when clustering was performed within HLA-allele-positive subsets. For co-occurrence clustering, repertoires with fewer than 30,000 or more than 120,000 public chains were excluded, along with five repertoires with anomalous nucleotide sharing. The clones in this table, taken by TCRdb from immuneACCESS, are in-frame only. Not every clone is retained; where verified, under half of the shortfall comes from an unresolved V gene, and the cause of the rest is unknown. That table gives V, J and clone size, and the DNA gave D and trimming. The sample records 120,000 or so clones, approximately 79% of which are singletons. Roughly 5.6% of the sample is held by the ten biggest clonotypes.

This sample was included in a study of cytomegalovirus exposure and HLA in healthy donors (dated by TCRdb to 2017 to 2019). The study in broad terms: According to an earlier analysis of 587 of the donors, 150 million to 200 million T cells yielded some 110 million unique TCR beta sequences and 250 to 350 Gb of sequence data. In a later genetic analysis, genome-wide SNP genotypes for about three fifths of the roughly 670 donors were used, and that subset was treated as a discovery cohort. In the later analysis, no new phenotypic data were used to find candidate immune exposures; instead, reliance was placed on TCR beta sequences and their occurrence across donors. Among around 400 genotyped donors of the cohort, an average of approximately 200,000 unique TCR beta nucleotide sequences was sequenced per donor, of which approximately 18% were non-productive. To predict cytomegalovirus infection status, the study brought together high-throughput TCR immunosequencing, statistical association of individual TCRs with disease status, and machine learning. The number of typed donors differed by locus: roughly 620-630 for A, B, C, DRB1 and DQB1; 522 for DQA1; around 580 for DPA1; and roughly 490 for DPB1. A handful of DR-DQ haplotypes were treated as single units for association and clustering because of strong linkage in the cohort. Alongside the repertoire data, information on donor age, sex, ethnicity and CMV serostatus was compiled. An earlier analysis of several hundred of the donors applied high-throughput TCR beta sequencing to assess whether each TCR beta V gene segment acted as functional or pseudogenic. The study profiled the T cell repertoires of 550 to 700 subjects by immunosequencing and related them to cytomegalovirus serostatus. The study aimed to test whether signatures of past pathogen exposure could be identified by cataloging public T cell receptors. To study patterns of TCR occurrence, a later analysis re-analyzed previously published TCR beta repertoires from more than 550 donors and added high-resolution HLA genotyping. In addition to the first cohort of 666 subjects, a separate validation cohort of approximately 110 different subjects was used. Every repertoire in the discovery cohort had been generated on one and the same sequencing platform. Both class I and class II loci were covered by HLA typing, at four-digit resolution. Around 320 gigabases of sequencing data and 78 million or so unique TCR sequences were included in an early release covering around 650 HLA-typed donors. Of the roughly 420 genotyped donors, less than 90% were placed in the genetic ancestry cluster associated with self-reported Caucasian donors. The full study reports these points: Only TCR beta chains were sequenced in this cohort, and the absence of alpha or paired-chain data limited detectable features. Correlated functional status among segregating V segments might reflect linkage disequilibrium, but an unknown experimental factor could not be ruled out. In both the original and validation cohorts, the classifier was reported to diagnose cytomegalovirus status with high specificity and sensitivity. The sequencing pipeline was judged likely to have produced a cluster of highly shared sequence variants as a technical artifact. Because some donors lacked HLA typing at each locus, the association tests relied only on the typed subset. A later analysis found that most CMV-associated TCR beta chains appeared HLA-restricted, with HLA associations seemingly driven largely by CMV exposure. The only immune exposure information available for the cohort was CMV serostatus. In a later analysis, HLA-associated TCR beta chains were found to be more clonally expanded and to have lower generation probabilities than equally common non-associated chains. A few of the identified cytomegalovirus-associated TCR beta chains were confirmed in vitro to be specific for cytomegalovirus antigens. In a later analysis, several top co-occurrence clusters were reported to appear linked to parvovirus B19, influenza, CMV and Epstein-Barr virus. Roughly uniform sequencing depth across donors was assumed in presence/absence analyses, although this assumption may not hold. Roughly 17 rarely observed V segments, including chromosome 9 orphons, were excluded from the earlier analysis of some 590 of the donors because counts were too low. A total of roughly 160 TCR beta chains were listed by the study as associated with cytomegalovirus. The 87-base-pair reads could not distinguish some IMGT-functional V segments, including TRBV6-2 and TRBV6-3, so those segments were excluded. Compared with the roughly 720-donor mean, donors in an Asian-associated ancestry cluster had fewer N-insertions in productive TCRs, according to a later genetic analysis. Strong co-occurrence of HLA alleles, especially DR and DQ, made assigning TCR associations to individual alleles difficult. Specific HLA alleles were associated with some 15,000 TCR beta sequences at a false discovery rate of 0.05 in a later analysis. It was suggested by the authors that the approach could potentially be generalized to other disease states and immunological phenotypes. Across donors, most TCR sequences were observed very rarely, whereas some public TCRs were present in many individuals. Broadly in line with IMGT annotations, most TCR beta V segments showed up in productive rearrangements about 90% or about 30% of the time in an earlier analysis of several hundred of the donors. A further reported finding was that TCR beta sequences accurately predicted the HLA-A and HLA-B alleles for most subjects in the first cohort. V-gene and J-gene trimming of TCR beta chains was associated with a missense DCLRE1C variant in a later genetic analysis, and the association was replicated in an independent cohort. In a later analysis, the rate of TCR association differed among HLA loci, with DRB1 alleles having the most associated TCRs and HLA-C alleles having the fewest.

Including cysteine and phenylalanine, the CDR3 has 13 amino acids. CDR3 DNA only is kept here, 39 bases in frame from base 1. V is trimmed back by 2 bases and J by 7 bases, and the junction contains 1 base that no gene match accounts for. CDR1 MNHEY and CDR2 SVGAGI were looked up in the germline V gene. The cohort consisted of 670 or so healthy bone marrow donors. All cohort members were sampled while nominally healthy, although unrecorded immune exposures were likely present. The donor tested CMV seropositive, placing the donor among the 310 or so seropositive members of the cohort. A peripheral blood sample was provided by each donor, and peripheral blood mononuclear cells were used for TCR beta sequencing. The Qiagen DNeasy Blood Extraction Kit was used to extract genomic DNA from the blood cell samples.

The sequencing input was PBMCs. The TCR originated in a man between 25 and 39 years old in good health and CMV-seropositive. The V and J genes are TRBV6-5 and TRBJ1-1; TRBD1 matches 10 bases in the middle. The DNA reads TGTGCCAGCAGTTACCGGACAGGGGGTGAAGCTTTCTTT. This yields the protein CASSYRTGGEAFF.